This T cell receptor beta chain was profiled in a study of blood T cells in healthy people across ages. Findings and limits, study-wide: There was a strong correlation between TCR beta diversity and naive T cell percentage. Diversity of TCR beta per million T cells declined in a roughly linear way with age.

The CDR3 totals 12 residues. V was shortened by 4 bases and J by 5 bases, with 8 bases between the two germline ends. Germline-derived CDR1 and CDR2 are LNHNV and YYDKDF (reference sequence). The authors ran a second PCR of 7 to 11 cycles using a sample-barcoded 5' primer and a J-beta primer mix. At least 2.5 million CDR3-containing paired-end reads were obtained per sample. MiXCR, run by TCRdb on the 5' RACE reads, gives a single entry per CDR3 protein. Of more than 500,000 distinct CDR3 sequences detected, 27% appear once; the ten largest clones hold approximately 18%. Donation came from healthy Caucasian individuals in Russia who were aged roughly 6 to 95. This clonotype has just a few counts. Its antigen is not identified.

This sequence was found in a woman aged 70-85 years in good health. Sequencing was carried out using blood. The chain carries TRBV15 and TRBJ1-1; maybe TRBD1 (5 bases). CDR3 sequence (DNA): TGTGCCACCAGCAACGGGGGGACTGAAGCTTTCTTT. Encoded protein: CATSNGGTEAFF.